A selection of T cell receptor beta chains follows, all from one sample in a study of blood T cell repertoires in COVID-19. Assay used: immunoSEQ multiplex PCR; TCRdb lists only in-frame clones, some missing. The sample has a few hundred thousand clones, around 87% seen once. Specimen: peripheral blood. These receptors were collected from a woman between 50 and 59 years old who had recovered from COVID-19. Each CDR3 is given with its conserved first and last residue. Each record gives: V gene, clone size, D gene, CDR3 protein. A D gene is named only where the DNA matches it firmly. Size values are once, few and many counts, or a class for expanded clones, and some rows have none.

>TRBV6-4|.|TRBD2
CASREREGWDRDNEQFF
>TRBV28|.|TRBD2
CASSLRIAGGTYEQYF
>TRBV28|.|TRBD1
CASTPGQGTLGQFF
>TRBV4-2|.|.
CASSPGGLAYEQYF
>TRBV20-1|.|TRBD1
CSASGQGVRGYTF
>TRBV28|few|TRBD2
CASSLAGGLAFF
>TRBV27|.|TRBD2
CASSLRGTSGYNEQFF
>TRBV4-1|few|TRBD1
CASSQPGQRRNTIYF
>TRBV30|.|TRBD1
CAWSQSGTGLGGYTF
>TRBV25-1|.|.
CASSVLASSYNEQFF
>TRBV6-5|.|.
CASSPFSGSNQPQHF
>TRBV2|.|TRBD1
CASRRDRATYEQYF
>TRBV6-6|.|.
CASSYRASTEAFF
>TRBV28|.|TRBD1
CATGQGDYEQYF
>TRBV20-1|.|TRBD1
CRTGGKGEAFF
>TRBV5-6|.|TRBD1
CASSLYRGRNTEAFF
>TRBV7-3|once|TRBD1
CASSFSGQGTHEQYF
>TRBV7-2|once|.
CASSLWTGEKLFF
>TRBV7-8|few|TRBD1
CASSLPPGGPINSPLHF
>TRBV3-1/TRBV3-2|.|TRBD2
CASSHPLAESQETQYF
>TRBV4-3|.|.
CASSQDRYTEAFF
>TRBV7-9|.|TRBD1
CASSLMGQGNEKLFF
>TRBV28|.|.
CASEPALVGYEQYF
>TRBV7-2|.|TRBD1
CASSRTQGSTIYF
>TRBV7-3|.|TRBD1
CASRLSGTGVTGELFF
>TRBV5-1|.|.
CASSLRGYQETQYF
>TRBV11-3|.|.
CASSLDGGANEQFF
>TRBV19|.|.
CASIGEGRGTEAFF
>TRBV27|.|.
CASSSTDRDTQYF
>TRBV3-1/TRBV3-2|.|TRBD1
CASSPSGQVPSNTGELFF
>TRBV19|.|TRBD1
CASGVRTGDQPQHF
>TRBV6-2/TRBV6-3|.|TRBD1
CASSSPGTASYEQYF
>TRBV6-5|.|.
CASRPYSGPSYGYTF
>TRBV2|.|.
CASSAGQTKNIQYF
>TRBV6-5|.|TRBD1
CASTETGTNTEAFF
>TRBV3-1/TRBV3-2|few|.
CASSPQGVGNYGYTF
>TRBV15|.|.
CATSREQGHQPQHF
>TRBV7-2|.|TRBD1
CASSLGLGQPYEQYF
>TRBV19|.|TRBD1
CASKLGTGRALEPQHF
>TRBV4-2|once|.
CASSQVRTVQETQYF
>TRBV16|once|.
CASSQLGGTSYEQYF
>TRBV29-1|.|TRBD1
CSVGGQGRYEQYF
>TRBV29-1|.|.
CSVGVRSGTGANVLTF
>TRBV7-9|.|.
CASSLTIAGSGYGYTF
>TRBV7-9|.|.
CASSSPRDFQETQYF
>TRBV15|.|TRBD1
CATSRDRVPLGQGDEQYF
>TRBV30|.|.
CAWSATGANVLTF
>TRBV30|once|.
CAWSPGTREQFF
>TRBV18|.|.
CASSPLNLNTEAFF
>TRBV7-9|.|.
CASSLAGGSEAFF
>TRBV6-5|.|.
CASSYSRVRQGEKLFF
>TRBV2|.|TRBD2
CASSRLAGSETQYF
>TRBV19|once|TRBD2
CASSPTAGVLTNEQFF
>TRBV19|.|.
CASSPQETGHNEQFF
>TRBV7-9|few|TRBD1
CASSLGQGINGELFF
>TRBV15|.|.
CATSRHSGIGNEQFF
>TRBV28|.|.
CASGQYNEQFF